The 11 T cell receptor beta chains below come from one sample, sequenced in a study of a mutant IDH1 vaccine in newly diagnosed glioma. The time point: week 35, safety follow-up. One vaccine dose held 300 ug of mutant IDH1 20-mer peptide and came with topical imiquimod. Using immunoSEQ multiplex PCR, the repertoire was profiled, and TCRdb retains in-frame clones only, with some absent. The sample yields roughly 69,000 clones, 70% to 90% seen once. Antigens of these TCRs are unknown. The sample was PBMCs, taken from a glioma patient whose treatment included an IDH1 peptide vaccine. The receptors derive from a man aged 30 to 45 with glioma.

The rearrangement links TRBV11-3 to TRBJ2-1; the D is unclear. Looked up from germline, CDR1 is SGHNT and CDR2 is YENEEA. The CDR3 loop spans 13 amino acids. The V and J ends lost 0 bases and 3 bases respectively, with 3 bases between them. DNA of the CDR3: TGTGCCAGCAGCTTAGAGCGCTACAATGAGCAGTTCTTC. This sequence encodes CASSLERYNEQFF.

The chain couples TRBV9 to TRBJ2-7; the D gene could be TRBD1 or TRBD2 (5 bases each). The CDR3 consists of 15 residues. CDR1 and CDR2 from the germline V gene are SGDLS and YYNGEE. V lost 3 bases and J lost 3, with 16 bases in between. CDR3 DNA: TGTGCCAGCAGCGAAAGCCGGGACGGGGACTACGAGCAGTACTTC. This sequence encodes CASSESRDGDYEQYF.

This clone has a single count. Other DNA sequences from this sample encode an identical CDR3 as well. The chain is built from TRBV30 and TRBJ2-7; D possibly corresponds to TRBD2 (5 bases). The V and J ends lost 1 base and 2 bases respectively, with 9 bases between them. CDR3 length: 13 amino acids. CDR1 and CDR2 from the germline V gene are GTSNPN and SVGIG (reference sequence). The CDR3 loop is CAWSGEGPYEQYF. The CDR3 nucleotides are TGTGCCTGGAGTGGCGAGGGTCCCTACGAGCAGTACTTC.

The sample holds a few counts of this clone. The rearrangement uses TRBV6-1 and TRBJ2-2; TRBD2 agrees at 10 bases. The junction had 6 bases not matched to a gene; V was cut back by 4 bases and J by 4 bases. This CDR3 spans 16 amino acids. In germline, CDR1 is MNHNS, CDR2 SASEGT. The CDR3 DNA follows: TGTGCCAGCAGTGCCCTACTAGCGGGAAGCACCGGGGAGCTGTTTTTT. This gives the protein CASSALLAGSTGELFF.

This clone came up once. The same CDR3 also results from other DNA sequences found in this sample. V is TRBV5-1 and J is TRBJ2-2; no definite D call. CDR1 and CDR2 (germline): SGHRS, YFSETQ. Between the trimmed V and J ends, which lost 0 bases and 2 bases, there was a span of 5 bases. CDR3 length equals 14 residues. CDR3 nucleotide sequence: TGCGCCAGCAGCTTGGAGGCCAACACCGGGGAGCTGTTTTTT. Translated, it gives CASSLEANTGELFF.

The chain recombines TRBV14 with TRBJ2-1; TRBD2 aligns across 12 bases. The trim removed 6 bases at V and 7 bases at J, leaving 7 bases unmatched. CDR1 and CDR2 from the germline V gene are SGHDN and FVKESK. The CDR3 consists of 15 residues. The CDR3 here is CASSPLAGGPNEQFF. For the CDR3, the DNA is TGTGCCAGCAGTCCGCTAGCGGGAGGGCCTAATGAGCAGTTCTTC.

The chain links TRBV5-4 to TRBJ1-4; no definite D call. Germline assignment: CDR1 SGHNT and CDR2 YYREEE (reference sequence). The CDR3 is made up of 14 amino acids. V lost 4 bases to trimming and J lost 5 bases, with 12 bases between them. As DNA, the CDR3 is TGTGCCAGCAGCCGGGAGGTGGGGAATGAAAAACTGTTTTTT. Protein: CASSREVGNEKLFF.

Notes on this clone: The same CDR3 can be traced to other DNA sequences in this sample. This chain uses TRBV7-2 with TRBJ1-3, with D tentatively TRBD1 (6 bases). CDR1 and CDR2 from the germline V gene are SGHTA and FQGNSA. The V gene lost 5 bases and the J gene lost 2 bases, with 16 bases spanning the gap. The CDR3 contains 16 residues. The CDR3 loop is CASSRRGVITGNTIYF. DNA of the CDR3: TGTGCCAGCAGCCGGAGGGGGGTCATCACTGGAAACACCATATATTTT.

The V call is TRBV6-6, the J call TRBJ2-1, with D hard to call. The CDR3 covers 16 residues. The V end lost 2 bases, the J end lost 1 base, and 12 bases lay between the germline ends. Germline loops: CDR1 MNHNY, CDR2 SVGAGI (reference sequence). CDR3 sequence reads: CASSYQGGSSYNEQFF. The CDR3 DNA reads TGTGCCAGCAGTTACCAAGGCGGTTCGTCCTACAATGAGCAGTTCTTC.

J is TRBJ1-6 and V is TRBV28; no reliable D call. CDR1 MDHEN and CDR2 SYDVKM come from the germline V gene. CDR3 length: 13 amino acids. The V and J ends lost 8 bases and 8 bases respectively, with 13 bases between them. The CDR3 nucleotides are TGTGCCAGCGCCGTCGATCGGGATTCACCCCTCCACTTT. It translates to CASAVDRDSPLHF.

The chain uses TRBV11-2 and TRBJ1-3, with D possibly TRBD1 on 5 matching bases. The CDR3 is 15 residues long. Per germline, CDR1 SGHAT and CDR2 FQNNGV. V was cut by 0 bases and J by 4 bases, with 10 bases left in between. The CDR3 DNA reads TGTGCCAGCAGCTTAGACAGGGAATTGGGAAACACCATATATTTT. Its translation is CASSLDRELGNTIYF.